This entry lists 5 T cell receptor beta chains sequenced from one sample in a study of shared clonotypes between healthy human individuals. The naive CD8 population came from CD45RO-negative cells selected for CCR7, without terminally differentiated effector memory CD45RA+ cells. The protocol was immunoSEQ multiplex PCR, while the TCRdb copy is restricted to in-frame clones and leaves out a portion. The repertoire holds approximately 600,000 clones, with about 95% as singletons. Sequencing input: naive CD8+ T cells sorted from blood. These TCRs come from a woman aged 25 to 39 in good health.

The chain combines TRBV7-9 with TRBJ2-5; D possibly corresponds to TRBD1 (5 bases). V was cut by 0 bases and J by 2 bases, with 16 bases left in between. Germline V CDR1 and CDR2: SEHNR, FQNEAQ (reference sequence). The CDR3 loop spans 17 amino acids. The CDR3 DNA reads TGTGCCAGCAGCTTAGCCCCCTCCTCAAGGGGACAAGAGACCCAGTACTTC. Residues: CASSLAPSSRGQETQYF.

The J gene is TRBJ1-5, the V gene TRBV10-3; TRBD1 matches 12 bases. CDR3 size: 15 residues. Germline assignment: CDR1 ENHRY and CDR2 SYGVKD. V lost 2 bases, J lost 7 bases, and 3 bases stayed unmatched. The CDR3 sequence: CAISEGTGGHQPQHF. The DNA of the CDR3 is TGTGCCATCAGTGAGGGGACAGGGGGCCACCAGCCCCAGCATTTT.

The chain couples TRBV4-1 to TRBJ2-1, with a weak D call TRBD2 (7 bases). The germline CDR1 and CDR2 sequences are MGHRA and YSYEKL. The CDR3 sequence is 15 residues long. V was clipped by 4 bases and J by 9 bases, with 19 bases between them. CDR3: CASSPGGGLLGEQFF. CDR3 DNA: TGCGCCAGCAGCCCGGGGGGCGGCCTCTTGGGTGAGCAGTTCTTC.

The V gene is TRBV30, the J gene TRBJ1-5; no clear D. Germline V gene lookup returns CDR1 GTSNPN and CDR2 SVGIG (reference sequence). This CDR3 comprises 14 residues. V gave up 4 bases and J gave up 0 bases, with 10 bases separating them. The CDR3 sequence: CAWTAPYSNQPQHF. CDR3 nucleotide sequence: TGTGCCTGGACCGCGCCGTATAGCAATCAGCCCCAGCATTTT.

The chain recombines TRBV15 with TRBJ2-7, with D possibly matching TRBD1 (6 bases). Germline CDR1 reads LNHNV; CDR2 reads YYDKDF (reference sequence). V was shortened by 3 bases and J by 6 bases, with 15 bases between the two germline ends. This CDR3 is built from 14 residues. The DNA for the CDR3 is TGTGCCACCAGCAGCCGGGACAATCCCCTCGAGCAGTACTTC. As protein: CATSSRDNPLEQYF.